This T cell receptor beta chain was captured in a study of T-cell reconstitution after alpha-beta-depleted transplantation in children. This clonotype was recorded a few times. A TCRbeta library incorporating unique molecular identifiers was prepared. TCRdb passed the PCR reads through MiXCR, listing each CDR3 protein once. The repertoire has about 540,000 distinct CDR3 sequences, around 16% of them found once; the top ten carry approximately 3%. V was trimmed by 7 bases and J by 5 bases, leaving 10 bases between them. The CDR3 runs 12 residues. The V gene's germline CDR1 is SGHRS and CDR2 YFSETQ. The J gene is TRBJ2-1, the V gene TRBV5-1; a possible D gene is TRBD2 (5 bases). This sequence was found in a human donor who donated a stem cell graft to a child with acute lymphoblastic leukemia. This sample comprised PBMCs from the stem cell graft donor, obtained from the stem cell graft. CDR3 bases: TGCGCCAGCCGGGATTTTAACAATGAGCAGTTCTTC. It specifies CASRDFNNEQFF.